This T cell receptor (beta chain) originates from a study of Graves' ophthalmopathy and Graves' hyperthyroidism. Certain patients, namely those with other autoimmune diseases, uncontrolled infections, pregnancy or lactation, were excluded. Germline CDR1 ENHRY, CDR2 SYGVKD. The V end lost 6 bases, the J end lost 1 base, and 9 bases lay between the germline ends. The CDR3 covers 13 residues. For repertoire sequencing, the TCR beta CDR3 regions were amplified from RNA transcripts. HTBI primers were employed in first-round RT-PCR, then a second-round multiplex PCR followed. TCRdb recomputed calls from the multiplex PCR reads with MiXCR, one row per CDR3 protein. The sample lists around 590,000 distinct CDR3 sequences; about 40% were seen once. This clonotype occurred many times. Its cognate antigen is unknown. Points from the study as a whole: Blood repertoires reportedly contained most expanded thyroid clonotypes above 0.001 frequency. Cross-validated, the 13-signature model showed 87.88%/81.08% sensitivity/specificity, and 80%/75% in the test set. Ophthalmopathy progression prediction by the model yielded a sensitivity of 55% to 71% and a specificity of 72.22%.

What was sequenced was peripheral blood or thyroid tissue (not recorded which). The sequence came from an adult man with Graves' hyperthyroidism. The chain uses TRBV10-3 and TRBJ1-1; no clear D. The chain's CDR3 is CAIRDGRNTEAFF. For the CDR3, the DNA is TGTGCCATCAGGGACGGAAGGAACACTGAAGCTTTCTTT.